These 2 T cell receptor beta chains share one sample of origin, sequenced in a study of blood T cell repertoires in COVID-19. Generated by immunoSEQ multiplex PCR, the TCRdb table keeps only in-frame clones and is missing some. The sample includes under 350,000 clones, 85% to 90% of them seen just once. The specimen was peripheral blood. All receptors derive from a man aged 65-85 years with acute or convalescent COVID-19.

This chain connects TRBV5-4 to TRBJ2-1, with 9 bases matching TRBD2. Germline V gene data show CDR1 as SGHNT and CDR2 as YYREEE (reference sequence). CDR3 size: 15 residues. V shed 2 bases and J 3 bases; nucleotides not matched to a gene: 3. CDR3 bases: TGTGCCAGCAGCTTAGCGGGAGGAATCTACAATGAGCAGTTCTTC. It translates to CASSLAGGIYNEQFF. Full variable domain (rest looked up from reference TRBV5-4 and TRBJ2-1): ETGVTQSPTHLIKTRGQQVTLRCSSQSGHNTVSWYQQALGQGPQFIFQYYREEENGRGNFPPRFSGLQFPNYSSELNVNALELDDSALYLCASSLAGGIYNEQFFGPGTRLTVL.

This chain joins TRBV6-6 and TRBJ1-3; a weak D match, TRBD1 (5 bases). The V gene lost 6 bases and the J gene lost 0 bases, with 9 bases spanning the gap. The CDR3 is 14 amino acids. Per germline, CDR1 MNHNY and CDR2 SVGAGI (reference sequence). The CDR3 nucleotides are TGTGCCAGCAGGGAACAGGTCTCTGGAAACACCATATATTTT. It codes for CASREQVSGNTIYF.